This TCR beta chain was captured in a study of blood T cell repertoires in COVID-19. Background on the study: The samples span acute and convalescent COVID-19 from the United States, Italy and Spain. The cDNA or gDNA used as material had been derived from T cells, B-cell-depleted T cells, or PBMCs.

This CDR3 is 15 amino acids long. CDR1 and CDR2 (germline): SGHDT, YYEEEE. Trimming at V came to 4 bases and at J to 3 bases, leaving 9 bases not matched to a gene. As handled by the study authors: For nucleated cells, counts were estimated from reference gene primer amplification. TCRdb's copy holds only in-frame clones and misses some; the assay was immunoSEQ multiplex PCR. V and J calls plus clone size are reproduced from that table; the DNA served to infer D and trimming. The table records 200,000 to 250,000 clones, around 90% of them present only once. Patients of the Seattle cohort, enrolled during active infection, were followed longitudinally.

The chain recombines TRBV5-6 with TRBJ2-7; 8 bases are a match to TRBD2. The sequence was obtained from a man aged 30 to 39 with COVID-19, enrolled during active disease. What was sequenced was peripheral blood. The CDR3 DNA reads as TGTGCCAGCAGCCCACCCAGCGGGAGTGTCTACGAGCAGTACTTC. It is translated as CASSPPSGSVYEQYF. The entire variable domain, with the rest obtained from reference TRBV5-6 and TRBJ2-7, is as follows: DAGVTQSPTHLIKTRGQQVTLRCSPKSGHDTVSWYQQALGQGPQFIFQYYEEEERQRGNFPDRFSGHQFPNYSSELNVNALLLGDSALYLCASSPPSGSVYEQYFGPGTRLTVT.